A single sample gave rise to the 21 T cell receptor beta chains below, sequenced in a study of blood T cell repertoires in COVID-19. The repertoire was sequenced with immunoSEQ multiplex PCR; TCRdb's copy has only in-frame clones and lacks some. The sample has some 250,000 clones, approximately 84% seen once; the top ten hold 15%. The sample taken for sequencing was PBMCs or T cells enriched from blood (not recorded which). The receptors originated from a man aged 40-49 years who had recovered from COVID-19.

The CDR3 DNA follows: TGTGCCAGCAGTGACGGTAATTCACCCCTCCACTTT. It encodes CASSDGNSPLHF. The V and J genes are TRBV6-1 and TRBJ1-6; no definite D call. CDR1 MNHNS and CDR2 SASEGT come from the germline V gene. V was trimmed by 3 bases and J by 6 bases, leaving 3 bases between them. CDR3 length: 12 residues.

The V gene is TRBV6-1, the J gene TRBJ2-7; 9 bases fit TRBD2. In germline, CDR1 is MNHNS, CDR2 SASEGT. The trim removed 0 bases at V and 5 bases at J, leaving 11 bases unmatched. The CDR3 extends over 17 amino acids. In DNA form, the CDR3 reads TGTGCCAGCAGTGAAGCTATGGCGGGAGGGAGAGGTGACGAGCAGTACTTC. Translation gives CASSEAMAGGRGDEQYF.

CDR3 DNA sequence: TGTGCCAGCAGGAGAGCGGGAGAGATGTACGAGCAGTACTTC. Translating it yields CASRRAGEMYEQYF. The chain has TRBV9 and TRBJ2-7; TRBD2 agrees at 8 bases. The V and J ends lost 5 bases and 4 bases, in that order; junction bases with no gene match: 8. The length of the CDR3 is 14 residues. Germline V gene sequence: CDR1 SGDLS, CDR2 YYNGEE.

The rearrangement uses TRBV27 and TRBJ2-3; 9 bases map to TRBD2. CDR3 length equals 15 residues. CDR1 is MNHEY and CDR2 is SMNVEV in the germline V gene (reference sequence). Unmatched junction bases numbered 4, after V lost 6 bases and J lost 0 bases. CDR3 nucleotide sequence: TGTGCCAGCAGAGGGACTAGCAGTAGCACAGATACGCAGTATTTT. Translation gives CASRGTSSSTDTQYF.

This clone was seen only a few times. The chain recombines TRBV28 with TRBJ1-5; 9 nucleotides line up with TRBD1. Per germline, CDR1 MDHEN and CDR2 SYDVKM. Unmatched junction bases numbered 15, after V lost 7 bases and J lost 2 bases. This CDR3 spans 18 amino acids. DNA for the CDR3: TGTGCCAGCACTCCCGGGACAGGGAGCCCCTTTGGCAATCAGCCCCAGCATTTT. This gives the protein CASTPGTGSPFGNQPQHF.

The chain links TRBV3-1 (or the pseudogene TRBV3-2) to TRBJ1-4; D call uncertain. Trimming shortened V by 4 bases and J by 8 bases, and 11 bases separated the two germline ends. Germline V gene sequence: CDR1 LGHDT, CDR2 YNNKEL (reference sequence). The CDR3 is 13 residues long. This CDR3 reads CASSPFDKEKLFF. The CDR3 region has the DNA TGTGCCAGCAGCCCATTTGACAAGGAAAAACTGTTTTTT.

This chain connects TRBV6-5 to TRBJ1-1; 7 bases align to TRBD1. Germline CDR1 reads MNHEY; CDR2 reads SVGAGI. This CDR3 spans 15 amino acids. The ends lost 2 bases at V and 5 bases at J; junction bases unmatched: 8. CDR3 amino acids: CASSYRKGARTEAFF. The DNA for the CDR3 is TGTGCCAGCAGTTACCGGAAGGGGGCACGGACTGAAGCTTTCTTT.

The genes are TRBV7-3 and TRBJ1-1; TRBD1 matches at 8 bases. In germline, CDR1 is SGHTA, CDR2 FQGTGA. The CDR3 covers 14 residues. J was trimmed by 1 base and V by 5 bases; bases with no gene match: 3. CDR3: CASSLQGENTEAFF. In nucleotides, the CDR3 is TGTGCCAGCAGCCTACAGGGGGAGAACACTGAAGCTTTCTTT.

This clone has just one count. The genes are TRBV19 and TRBJ2-1; TRBD2 might be the D (6 bases). The CDR3 has 15 residues. V lost 4 bases to trimming and J lost 1 base, with 11 bases between them. CDR1 is LNHDA and CDR2 is SQIVND in the germline V gene (reference sequence). The CDR3 DNA follows: TGTGCCAGTAGTACCCCTAGCGCGTCCTACAATGAGCAGTTCTTC. It is translated as CASSTPSASYNEQFF.

On this clone: The junction departs from germline at one end; a sequencing error may be responsible. This chain links TRBV5-4 with TRBJ2-4; 8 nucleotides agree with TRBD1. CDR3 length: 11 amino acids. Looked up from germline, CDR1 is SGHNT and CDR2 is YYREEE (reference sequence). The CDR3 nucleotides are TGTGCCAGCAGCTACCGGGACAGGATGAACTTC. Its translation: CASSYRDRMNF.

This chain links TRBV28 with TRBJ2-2; D is unresolved. The ends were cut back, 7 bases at V and 4 bases at J, with 10 bases in the middle. There are 13 residues in the CDR3. Germline V gives CDR1 MDHEN, CDR2 SYDVKM. The CDR3 DNA reads TGTGCCAGCAATTTTATGAGCACCGGGGAGCTGTTTTTT. Protein sequence: CASNFMSTGELFF.

The chain carries TRBV28 and TRBJ1-2; D is unclear. Germline CDR1 MDHEN, CDR2 SYDVKM. V lost 5 bases, J lost 8 bases, and 15 bases lay in between. This CDR3 region has 13 residues. The CDR3 is CASSPPGPGGYTF. The CDR3, as DNA: TGTGCCAGCAGTCCCCCCGGCCCCGGGGGCTACACCTTC.

The CDR3 DNA reads TGTGCCAGCAGTGGAGCGGGAGGACAAGAGACCCAGTACTTC. It encodes CASSGAGGQETQYF. V usage is TRBV28 and J usage is TRBJ2-5; TRBD2 matches 9 bases. The junction had 3 bases not matched to a gene; V was cut back by 5 bases and J by 2 bases. CDR1 MDHEN and CDR2 SYDVKM come from the germline V gene. The CDR3 runs 14 residues.

The chain uses TRBV30 and TRBJ1-3; D is undetermined. CDR1 is GTSNPN, CDR2 SVGIG, per germline (reference sequence). This CDR3 comprises 12 residues. V gave up 3 bases and J gave up 8 bases, with 11 bases separating them. The DNA of the CDR3 is TGTGCCTGGAGGTCGGAGGTGGACACCATATATTTT. Translating gives CAWRSEVDTIYF.

This clone came up once. V usage is TRBV6-5 and J usage is TRBJ1-2; TRBD1 might be the D (5 bases). The germline V and J ends were trimmed by 6 bases and 7 bases, with 12 bases remaining between them. Germline V gene lookup returns CDR1 MNHEY and CDR2 SVGAGI. The CDR3 runs 12 residues. The CDR3: CASRRWGGGYTF. The CDR3 DNA follows: TGTGCCAGCAGGCGCTGGGGGGGTGGCTACACCTTC.

J is TRBJ1-1 and V is TRBV12-3 or TRBV12-4, with 8 bases lining up with TRBD1. The CDR3 runs to 13 residues. The V gene end was trimmed by 6 bases and the J gene end by 5 bases; junction bases not matched to a gene: 5. The CDR3 sequence: CASSQTGETEAFF. For the CDR3, the DNA is TGTGCCAGCAGCCAGACAGGGGAAACTGAAGCTTTCTTT.

In the case of this clone: A read error may account for a junction end that differs from germline. The chain couples TRBV19 to TRBJ2-3; 15 nucleotides match TRBD2. CDR3 length: 18 amino acids. In germline, CDR1 is LNHDA, CDR2 SQIVND (reference sequence). CDR3 sequence (DNA): TGTGCAAGTAGGCGGACTAGCGGGAGGGCTCAATCCGCAGATACGCAGTATTTT. Residues: CASRRTSGRAQSADTQYF.

This clone was counted ten times or more. The rearrangement links TRBV5-6 to TRBJ2-6; possibly TRBD2 for D (6 bases). V was cut by 6 bases and J by 4 bases, with 14 bases left in between. Germline-derived CDR1 and CDR2 are SGHDT and YYEEEE. The CDR3 is made up of 15 amino acids. The CDR3 here is CASNLGGAGANVLTF. The CDR3 DNA is TGTGCCAGCAACCTAGGAGGGGCGGGGGCCAACGTCCTGACTTTC.

V usage is TRBV5-1 and J usage is TRBJ2-7; 9 nucleotides match TRBD2. Germline V lookup: CDR1 SGHRS, CDR2 YFSETQ. V gave up 4 bases and J gave up 4 bases; unmatched junction bases: 12. The CDR3 consists of 16 residues. In DNA, the CDR3 is TGCGCCAGCAGCCCCCCCGGGTTAGCGGGAGCTTACGAGCAGTACTTC. It codes for CASSPPGLAGAYEQYF. The full variable domain, rest sourced from reference TRBV5-1 and TRBJ2-7, is KAGVTQTPRYLIKTRGQQVTLSCSPISGHRSVSWYQQTPGQGLQFLFEYFSETQRNKGNFPGRFSGRQFSNSRSEMNVSTLELGDSALYLCASSPPGLAGAYEQYFGPGTRLTVT.

The chain links TRBV30 to TRBJ1-4; 10 bases agree with TRBD1. V dropped 5 bases and J dropped 9; count of bases not matched to a gene: 3. The CDR3 spans 12 residues. Germline CDR1 reads GTSNPN; CDR2 reads SVGIG (reference sequence). CDR3 bases: TGTGCCTGGGGGGACAGGGGACAAAAACTGTTTTTT. Its translation is CAWGDRGQKLFF.

The V call is TRBV5-4, the J call TRBJ2-3, with D possibly TRBD1 on 5 matching bases. Germline V gene lookup returns CDR1 SGHNT and CDR2 YYREEE (reference sequence). The CDR3 runs 14 residues. V was trimmed by 4 bases and J by 3 bases, leaving 12 bases between them. The CDR3 DNA reads as TGTGCCAGCAGCGCGACAAGGGGAACAGATACGCAGTATTTT. Protein: CASSATRGTDTQYF.